This entry describes one T cell receptor beta chain. Its antigen remains unidentified. V shed 4 bases and J shed 4 bases, with 9 bases lying between them. The V gene's germline CDR1 is SGHRS and CDR2 YFSETQ. The CDR3 length is 14 residues. Lactation, pregnancy, other autoimmune disease or uncontrolled infection excluded patients. The sample is drawn from a study of T cells in Graves' hyperthyroidism and ophthalmopathy. Study findings and constraints: Most expanded thyroid clonotypes above 0.001 also appeared in blood. Median prediction lead before ophthalmopathy onset was about 6.5 months with the model. In the analysis, a 13 V-J model separated ophthalmopathy from stable hyperthyroidism.

TCR beta CDR3 regions were amplified from RNA transcripts. A first-round RT-PCR of the TCR CDR3 used the HTBI primer set. TCRdb reanalysed the multiplex PCR reads using MiXCR and keeps one entry per CDR3 protein. The sample has about 95,000 distinct CDR3 sequences; approximately 40% are singletons. The chain combines TRBV5-1 with TRBJ2-6; D is ambiguous. The receptor comes from a woman between 25 and 40 years old with Graves' hyperthyroidism. The sample taken for sequencing was peripheral blood or thyroid tissue (not recorded which). CDR3 bases: TGCGCCAGCAGCCTGGAGTCCGGGGCCAACGTCCTGACTTTC. Translation: CASSLESGANVLTF.